The rows below give T cell receptor beta chains drawn from one sample of a study of cytomegalovirus exposure and HLA in healthy donors. Here immunoSEQ multiplex PCR was the method, and the copy in TCRdb shows in-frame clones only, minus some. The sample has about 130,000 clones, around 80% seen once. The sample was PBMCs. These receptors all come from a human donor in good health. Both conserved end residues are part of each CDR3. The D gene is left open where the match is weak. A clone size is listed for some rows: how often the clone was seen (once, few, many), or a class if it is expanded.

>TRBD1|TRBV7-9|TRBJ2-7|-
CASSTTGAAYEQYF
TGTGCCAGCAGCACGACAGGGGCCGCCTACGAGCAGTACTTC
>-|TRBV4-2|TRBJ1-1|-
CASSQVGRGSEAFF
TGTGCCAGCAGCCAAGTGGGGAGGGGGTCTGAAGCTTTCTTT
>TRBD1|TRBV4-2|TRBJ1-4|-
CASSHPPGQANEKLFF
TGTGCCAGCAGCCACCCCCCGGGACAGGCTAATGAAAAACTGTTTTTT
>-|TRBV5-5|TRBJ1-3|-
CASSFEEVSGNTIYF
TGTGCCAGCAGCTTTGAAGAGGTCTCTGGAAACACCATATATTTT
>TRBD1|TRBV5-1|TRBJ1-4|few
CASSLGTGHEKLFF
TGCGCCAGCAGCTTGGGGACAGGGCATGAAAAACTGTTTTTT
>-|TRBV6-1|TRBJ1-1|-
CASTDSNTEAFF
TGTGCCAGCACCGACAGTAACACTGAAGCTTTCTTT
>TRBD1|TRBV5-1|TRBJ2-7|-
CASSLAGQGLYEQYF
TGCGCCAGCAGCTTGGCCGGACAGGGTCTCTACGAGCAGTACTTC
>-|TRBV7-3|TRBJ2-7|once
CASSAGHSGEQYF
TGTGCCAGCAGCGCCGGACACTCTGGCGAGCAGTACTTC
>-|TRBV29-1|TRBJ2-6|-
CSVVIRSSGANVLTF
TGCAGCGTTGTTATCCGGAGCTCTGGGGCCAACGTCCTGACTTTC
>TRBD1|TRBV7-6|TRBJ1-4|-
CASSQSPGQTPANEKLFF
TGTGCCAGCAGCCAATCCCCGGGACAGACCCCAGCTAATGAAAAACTGTTTTTT
>-|TRBV25-1|TRBJ1-1|-
CASSEYFVTLGANTEAFF
TGTGCCAGCAGTGAATATTTTGTCACTCTAGGGGCGAACACTGAAGCTTTCTTT
>TRBD1|TRBV18|TRBJ2-1|-
CASSSKDPKGAGYNEQFF
TGTGCCAGCTCATCTAAGGATCCTAAGGGGGCTGGCTACAATGAGCAGTTCTTC
>-|TRBV7-9|TRBJ2-7|-
CASSSWDFPKNYEQYF
TGTGCCAGCAGCTCATGGGACTTTCCTAAAAACTACGAGCAGTACTTC
>-|TRBV5-1|TRBJ1-1|few
CASSLNTVNTEAFF
TGCGCCAGCAGCTTGAATACGGTGAACACTGAAGCTTTCTTT
>-|TRBV6-1|TRBJ2-1|-
CASSFGQNYNEQFF
TGTGCCAGCAGTTTTGGACAGAACTACAATGAGCAGTTCTTC
>-|TRBV7-7|TRBJ2-2|once
CASSVQGTGELFF
TGTGCCAGCAGCGTACAGGGCACCGGGGAGCTGTTTTTT
>TRBD2|TRBV2|TRBJ2-7|-
CASMGGRAGGADEQYF
TGTGCCAGCATGGGCGGTAGAGCGGGGGGGGCCGACGAGCAGTACTTC
>TRBD1|TRBV5-1|TRBJ1-2|once
CASSSGTGKDYGYTF
TGCGCCAGCAGCTCCGGGACAGGCAAAGACTATGGCTACACCTTC
>TRBD2|TRBV27|TRBJ2-1|-
CASSWSSGDYNEQFF
TGTGCCAGCAGTTGGTCTAGCGGGGACTACAATGAGCAGTTCTTC
>TRBD1|TRBV6-1|TRBJ1-2|-
CASSDPGQGVCYTF
TGTGCCAGCAGTGATCCGGGACAGGGGGTCTGCTACACCTTC
>-|TRBV5-6|TRBJ1-3|once
CASSFGSSGNTIYF
TGTGCCAGCAGCTTTGGGAGCTCTGGAAACACCATATATTTT
>-|TRBV10-3|TRBJ2-5|-
CAISPRTVMYQETQYF
TGTGCCATCAGCCCGAGGACAGTAATGTACCAAGAGACCCAGTACTTC
>-|TRBV6-6|TRBJ1-2|-
CASSYSRGARYTF
TGTGCCAGCAGTTACTCGCGGGGGGCTCGCTACACCTTC
>TRBD1|TRBV28|TRBJ1-1|-
CASSYLTGEAEAFF
TGTGCCAGCAGTTACCTTACAGGGGAGGCTGAAGCTTTCTTT
>TRBD1|TRBV2|TRBJ1-6|-
CASKWLTGFDSPLHF
TGTGCCAGCAAATGGTTGACAGGGTTCGATTCACCCCTCCACTTT
>TRBD1|TRBV6-6|TRBJ1-3|-
CAIQGDSNTIYF
TGTGCCATACAGGGGGATAGTAACACCATATATTTT
>TRBD2|TRBV5-6|TRBJ2-1|-
CASSFWRSGGYNEQFF
TGTGCCAGCAGCTTTTGGAGGAGCGGGGGCTACAATGAGCAGTTCTTC
>-|TRBV29-1|TRBJ1-3|-
CSAMDGNSGNTIYF
TGCAGCGCTATGGACGGGAACTCTGGAAACACCATATATTTT
>TRBD2|TRBV4-1|TRBJ2-1|few
CASSQDPGGPNEQFF
TGTGCCAGCAGCCAAGATCCGGGGGGGCCCAATGAGCAGTTCTTC
>-|TRBV9|TRBJ1-6|once
CASSVYSGDNSPLHF
TGTGCCAGCAGCGTATACAGCGGAGATAATTCACCCCTCCACTTT
>-|TRBV9|TRBJ1-1|-
CASSVGGRAEAFF
TGTGCCAGCAGCGTCGGGGGGAGGGCTGAAGCTTTCTTT
>-|TRBV6-1|TRBJ1-1|-
CASSEYRDQTEAFF
TGTGCCAGCAGCGAATACAGGGACCAGACTGAAGCTTTCTTT
>-|TRBV11-3|TRBJ1-2|-
CASSLGPGKGNFGYTF
TGTGCCAGCAGCTTAGGGCCGGGGAAGGGAAACTTTGGCTACACCTTC
>-|TRBV15|TRBJ1-2|-
CATSRAAGSGYTF
TGTGCCACCAGCAGAGCGGCGGGGAGTGGCTACACCTTC
>-|TRBV7-2|TRBJ1-5|-
CASSVSAGRNQPQHF
TGTGCCAGCAGCGTCTCGGCGGGGCGCAATCAGCCCCAGCATTTT
>-|TRBV19|TRBJ1-5|-
CASSPYPESNQPQHF
TGTGCCAGTAGCCCCTACCCGGAGAGCAATCAGCCCCAGCATTTT
>-|TRBV20-1|TRBJ2-1|-
CSAERDNEQFF
TGCAGTGCCGAACGGGACAATGAGCAGTTCTTC
>-|TRBV13|TRBJ2-5|-
CASSLGYQETQYF
TGTGCCAGCAGCTTAGGCTACCAAGAGACCCAGTACTTC
>TRBD1|TRBV19|TRBJ1-5|-
CASRLWDSPNQPQHF
TGTGCCAGTAGGTTATGGGACAGTCCCAATCAGCCCCAGCATTTT
>-|TRBV4-1|TRBJ1-4|-
CASSPLDINMFATNEKLFF
TGCGCCAGCAGCCCCCTGGACATAAATATGTTTGCGACTAATGAAAAACTGTTTTTT
>TRBD2|TRBV11-2|TRBJ2-1|-
CASSLAASGTNNEQFF
TGTGCCAGCAGCTTAGCAGCTAGCGGGACCAACAATGAGCAGTTCTTC
>TRBD2|TRBV18|TRBJ2-7|-
CASSRGVGVRGRLAAYEQYF
TGTGCCAGCTCACGGGGGGTAGGAGTACGGGGGAGACTAGCGGCCTACGAGCAGTACTTC
>TRBD1|TRBV5-1|TRBJ1-2|-
CASSLAGTGPYGYTF
TGCGCCAGCAGCTTGGCAGGGACAGGGCCCTATGGCTACACCTTC
>-|TRBV7-9|TRBJ1-5|-
CASSVPGVPVQPQHF
TGTGCCAGCAGCGTACCAGGGGTTCCGGTTCAGCCCCAGCATTTT
>TRBD1|TRBV4-2|TRBJ2-7|-
CASSQPPGGQGPRYYEQYF
TGTGCCAGCAGCCAACCACCAGGGGGCCAGGGACCAAGATACTACGAGCAGTACTTC
>-|TRBV11-2|TRBJ2-1|-
CASSPQITYNEQFF
TGTGCCAGCAGCCCCCAGATCACATACAATGAGCAGTTCTTC